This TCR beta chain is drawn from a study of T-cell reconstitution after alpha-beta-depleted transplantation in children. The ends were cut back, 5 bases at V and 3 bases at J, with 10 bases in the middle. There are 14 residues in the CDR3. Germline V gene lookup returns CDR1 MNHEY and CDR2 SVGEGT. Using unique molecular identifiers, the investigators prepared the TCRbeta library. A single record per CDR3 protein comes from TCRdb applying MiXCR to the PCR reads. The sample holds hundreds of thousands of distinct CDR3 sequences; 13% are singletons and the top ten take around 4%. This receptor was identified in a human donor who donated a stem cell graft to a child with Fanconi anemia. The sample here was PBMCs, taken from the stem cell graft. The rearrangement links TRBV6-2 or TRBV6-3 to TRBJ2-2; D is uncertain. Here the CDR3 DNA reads TGTGCCAGCAGTGATAACTTGGACACCGGGGAGCTGTTTTTT. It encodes CASSDNLDTGELFF.